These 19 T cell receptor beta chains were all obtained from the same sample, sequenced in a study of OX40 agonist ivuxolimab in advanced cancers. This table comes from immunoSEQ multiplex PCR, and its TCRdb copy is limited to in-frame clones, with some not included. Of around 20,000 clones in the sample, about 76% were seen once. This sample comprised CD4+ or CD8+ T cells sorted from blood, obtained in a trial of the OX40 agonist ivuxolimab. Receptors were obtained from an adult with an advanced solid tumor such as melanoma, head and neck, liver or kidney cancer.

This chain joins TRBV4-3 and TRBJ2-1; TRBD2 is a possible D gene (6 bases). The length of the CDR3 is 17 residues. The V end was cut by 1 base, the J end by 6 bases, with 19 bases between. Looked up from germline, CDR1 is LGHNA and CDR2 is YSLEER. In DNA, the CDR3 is TGCGCCAGCAGCCAAGGATACTCGGGGGTAAGGCCCAATGAGCAGTTCTTC. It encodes CASSQGYSGVRPNEQFF.

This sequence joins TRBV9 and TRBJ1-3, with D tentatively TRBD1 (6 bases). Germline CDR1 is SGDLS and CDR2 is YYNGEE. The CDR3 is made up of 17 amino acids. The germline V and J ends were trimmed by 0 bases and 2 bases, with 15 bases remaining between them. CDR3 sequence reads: CASSVDGGSLAGNTIYF. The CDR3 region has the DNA TGTGCCAGCAGCGTAGATGGGGGCTCTTTGGCTGGAAACACCATATATTTT. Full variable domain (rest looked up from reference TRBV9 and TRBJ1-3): DSGVTQTPKHLITATGQRVTLRCSPRSGDLSVYWYQQSLDQGLQFLIQYYNGEERAKGNILERFSAQQFPDLHSELNLSSLELGDSALYFCASSVDGGSLAGNTIYFGEGSWLTVV.

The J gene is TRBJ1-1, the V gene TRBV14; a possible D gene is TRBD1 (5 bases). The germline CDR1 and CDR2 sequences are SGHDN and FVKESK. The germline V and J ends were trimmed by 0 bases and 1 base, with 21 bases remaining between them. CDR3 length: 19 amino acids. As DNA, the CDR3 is TGTGCCAGCAGCCAAGAGGTTCTAGGGCAGGGCTGGGAGAACACTGAAGCTTTCTTT. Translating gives CASSQEVLGQGWENTEAFF.

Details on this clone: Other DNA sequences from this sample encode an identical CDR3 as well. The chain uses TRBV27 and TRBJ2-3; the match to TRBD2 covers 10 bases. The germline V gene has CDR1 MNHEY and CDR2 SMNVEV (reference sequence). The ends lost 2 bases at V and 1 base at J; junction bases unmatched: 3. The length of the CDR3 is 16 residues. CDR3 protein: CASSLGLAGGTDTQYF. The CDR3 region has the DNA TGTGCCAGCAGTTTAGGCCTAGCGGGGGGCACAGATACGCAGTATTTT.

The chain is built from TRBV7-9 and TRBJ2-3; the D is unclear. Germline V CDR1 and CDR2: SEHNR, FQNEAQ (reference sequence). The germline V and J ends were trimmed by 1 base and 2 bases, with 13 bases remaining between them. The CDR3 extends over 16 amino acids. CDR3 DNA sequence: TGTGCCAGCAGCTTAGTGGCCCCTCGGGCCACAGATACGCAGTATTTT. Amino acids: CASSLVAPRATDTQYF.

The CDR3 sequence is CASSPDWVYEQYF. The DNA of the CDR3 is TGTGCCAGCAGTCCTGACTGGGTCTACGAGCAGTACTTC. This chain connects TRBV6-5 to TRBJ2-7; D uncertain. V lost 5 bases, J lost 3 bases, and 11 bases lay in between. The germline V gene encodes CDR1 MNHEY and CDR2 SVGAGI. This CDR3 spans 13 amino acids.

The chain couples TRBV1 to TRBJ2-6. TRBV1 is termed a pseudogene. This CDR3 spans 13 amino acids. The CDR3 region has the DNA TGCACCAGCAGGGAAAGTCGGGCCAACGTCCTGACTTTC. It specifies CTSRESRANVLTF.

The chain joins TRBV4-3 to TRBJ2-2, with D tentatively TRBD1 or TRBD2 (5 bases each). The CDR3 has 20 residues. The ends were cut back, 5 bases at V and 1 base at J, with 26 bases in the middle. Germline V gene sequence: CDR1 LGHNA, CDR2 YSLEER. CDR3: CASSKYTGTATLMNTGELFF. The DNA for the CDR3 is TGCGCCAGCAGCAAGTACACCGGGACCGCCACCTTAATGAACACCGGGGAGCTGTTTTTT.

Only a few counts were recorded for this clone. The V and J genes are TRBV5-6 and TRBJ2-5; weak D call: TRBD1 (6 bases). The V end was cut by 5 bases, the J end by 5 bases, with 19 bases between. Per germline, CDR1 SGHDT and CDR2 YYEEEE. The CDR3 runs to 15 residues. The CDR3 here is CASSYFQGSSETQYF. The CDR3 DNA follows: TGTGCCAGCAGTTACTTTCAGGGGAGTAGTGAGACCCAGTACTTC.

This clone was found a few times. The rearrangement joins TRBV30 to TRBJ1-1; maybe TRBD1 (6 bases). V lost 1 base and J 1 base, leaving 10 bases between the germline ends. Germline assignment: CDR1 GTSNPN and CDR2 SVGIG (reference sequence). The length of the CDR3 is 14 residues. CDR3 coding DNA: TGTGCCTGGAGTGGGACAGCCACGAACACTGAAGCTTTCTTT. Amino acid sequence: CAWSGTATNTEAFF.

The CDR3 is CASSSRTGLSTDTQYF. The DNA for the CDR3 is TGTGCCAGTAGTTCCCGGACAGGCCTTAGCACAGATACGCAGTATTTT. This chain uses TRBV19 with TRBJ2-3; TRBD1 aligns across 7 bases. The germline CDR1 and CDR2 sequences are LNHDA and SQIVND (reference sequence). With V trimmed by 5 bases and J by 0 bases, 8 bases remained unmatched. This CDR3 spans 16 amino acids.

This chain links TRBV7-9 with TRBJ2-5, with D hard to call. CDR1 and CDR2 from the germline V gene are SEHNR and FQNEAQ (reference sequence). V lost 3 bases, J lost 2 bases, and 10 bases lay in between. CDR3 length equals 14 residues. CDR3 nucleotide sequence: TGTGCCAGCAGCTTGTCCGACGGACAAGAGACCCAGTACTTC. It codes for CASSLSDGQETQYF.

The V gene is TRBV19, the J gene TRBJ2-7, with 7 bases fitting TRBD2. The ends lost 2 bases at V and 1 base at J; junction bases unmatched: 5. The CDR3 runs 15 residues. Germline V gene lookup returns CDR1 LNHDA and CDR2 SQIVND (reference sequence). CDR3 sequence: CASSISSGSSYEQYF. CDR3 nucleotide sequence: TGTGCCAGTAGTATATCTAGCGGAAGTTCCTACGAGCAGTACTTC.

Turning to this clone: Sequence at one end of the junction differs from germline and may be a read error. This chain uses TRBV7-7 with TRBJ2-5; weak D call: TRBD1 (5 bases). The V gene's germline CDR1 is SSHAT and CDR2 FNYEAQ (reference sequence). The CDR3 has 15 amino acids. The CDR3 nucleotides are TGTGCTAGCAGCTTAGACCTTGGGGCGATGGAGACCCAGTACTTC. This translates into CASSLDLGAMETQYF.

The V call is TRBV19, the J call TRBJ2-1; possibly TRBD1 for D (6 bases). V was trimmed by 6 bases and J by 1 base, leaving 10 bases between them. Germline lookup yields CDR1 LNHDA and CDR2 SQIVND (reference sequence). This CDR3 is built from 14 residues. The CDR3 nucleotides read TGTGCCAGTAGAACAGGGCCTTCCTACAATGAGCAGTTCTTC. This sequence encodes CASRTGPSYNEQFF.

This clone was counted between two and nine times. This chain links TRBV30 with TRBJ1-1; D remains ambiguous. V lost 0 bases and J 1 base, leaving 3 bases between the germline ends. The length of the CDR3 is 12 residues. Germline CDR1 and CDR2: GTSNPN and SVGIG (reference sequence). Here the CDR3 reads CAWSVGNTEAFF. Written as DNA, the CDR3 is TGTGCCTGGAGTGTAGGGAACACTGAAGCTTTCTTT.

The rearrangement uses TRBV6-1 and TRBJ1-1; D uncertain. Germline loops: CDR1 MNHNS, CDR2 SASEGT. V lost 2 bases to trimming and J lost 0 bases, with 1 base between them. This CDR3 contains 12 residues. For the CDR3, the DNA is TGTGCCAGCAGTGAAATGAACACTGAAGCTTTCTTT. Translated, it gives CASSEMNTEAFF.

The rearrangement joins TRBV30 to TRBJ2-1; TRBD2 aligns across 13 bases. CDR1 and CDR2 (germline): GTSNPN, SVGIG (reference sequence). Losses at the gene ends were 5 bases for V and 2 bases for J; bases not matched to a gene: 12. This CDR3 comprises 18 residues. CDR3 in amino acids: CAWDTSGGAGVAYNEQFF. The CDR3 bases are TGTGCCTGGGACACTAGCGGGGGGGCCGGTGTCGCCTACAATGAGCAGTTCTTC.

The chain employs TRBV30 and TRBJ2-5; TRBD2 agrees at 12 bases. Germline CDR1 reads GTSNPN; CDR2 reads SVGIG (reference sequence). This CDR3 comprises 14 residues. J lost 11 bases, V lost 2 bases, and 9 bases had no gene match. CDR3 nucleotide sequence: TGTGCCTGGAGTTACCCAGGACTAGCGGGGTGGCAGTACTTC. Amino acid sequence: CAWSYPGLAGWQYF.